This T cell receptor beta chain is from a study of T cell responses to AZD1222 COVID-19 vaccine. This table comes from immunoSEQ multiplex PCR, and its TCRdb copy is limited to in-frame clones, with some not included. The sample consists of 120,000 to 150,000 clones, roughly nine tenths of them appearing once. Of note for this clone: Its antigen is not known.

Both about-4-week and about-12-week second-dose recipients were combined. V was clipped by 5 bases and J by 12 bases, with 16 bases between them. In germline, CDR1 is SGHTA, CDR2 FQGNSA. The CDR3 totals 12 residues. Findings and caveats of the study: The donor cohort was predominantly white British with a female majority, and clonal diversity may have been underestimated. Baseline antibody screening turned up just six seropositive AZD1222 recipients. Among vaccine-associated CD4 TCRs, coverage spanned spike, with dominance at 160-218 and 743-854.

This specimen consisted of peripheral blood, obtained 28 days after the second AZD1222 dose. The sequence was obtained from an adult who received the AZD1222 COVID-19 vaccine. The chain joins TRBV7-2 to TRBJ1-1, with D tentatively TRBD1 (5 bases). The CDR3 here is CASSKGNGGPFF. The CDR3 nucleotides read TGTGCCAGCAGCAAGGGAAATGGGGGACCTTTCTTT.